This T cell receptor beta chain was sequenced for a study of blood T cell repertoires in COVID-19. Study in general: Sites in the United States, Italy and Spain provided acute and convalescent COVID-19 samples.

This table comes from immunoSEQ multiplex PCR, and its TCRdb copy is limited to in-frame clones, with some not included. Of 200,000 to 250,000 clones listed, about 90% are singletons. The V gene's germline CDR1 is GTSNPN and CDR2 SVGIG (reference sequence). V was pared by 3 bases and J by 7 bases, with 23 bases between. This CDR3 has 16 residues. The chain is built from TRBV30 and TRBJ2-3; maybe TRBD2 (7 bases). Sequenced input: peripheral blood. The origin of this receptor is a man aged 25 to 45 with acute or convalescent COVID-19. The CDR3 DNA is TGTGCCTGGAGCGTGGTTCTTAGGGGGGGCGGCCATACGCAGTATTTT. As protein: CAWSVVLRGGGHTQYF.